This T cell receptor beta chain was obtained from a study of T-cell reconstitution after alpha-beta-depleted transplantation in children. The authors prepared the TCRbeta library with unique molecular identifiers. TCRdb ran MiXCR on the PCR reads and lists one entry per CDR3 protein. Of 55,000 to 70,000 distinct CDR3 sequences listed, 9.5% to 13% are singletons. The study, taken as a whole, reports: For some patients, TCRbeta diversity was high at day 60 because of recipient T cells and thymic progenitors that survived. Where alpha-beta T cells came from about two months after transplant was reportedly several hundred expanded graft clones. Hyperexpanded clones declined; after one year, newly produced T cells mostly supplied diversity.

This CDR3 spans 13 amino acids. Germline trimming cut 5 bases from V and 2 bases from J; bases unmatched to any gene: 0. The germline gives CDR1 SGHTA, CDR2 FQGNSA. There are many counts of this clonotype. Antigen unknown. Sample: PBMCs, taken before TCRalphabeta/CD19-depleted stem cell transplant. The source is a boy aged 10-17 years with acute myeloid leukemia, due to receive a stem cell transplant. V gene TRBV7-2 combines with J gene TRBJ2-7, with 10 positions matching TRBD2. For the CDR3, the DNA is TGTGCCAGCAGCAGCGGGAGGGCCTACGAGCAGTACTTC. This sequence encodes CASSSGRAYEQYF.